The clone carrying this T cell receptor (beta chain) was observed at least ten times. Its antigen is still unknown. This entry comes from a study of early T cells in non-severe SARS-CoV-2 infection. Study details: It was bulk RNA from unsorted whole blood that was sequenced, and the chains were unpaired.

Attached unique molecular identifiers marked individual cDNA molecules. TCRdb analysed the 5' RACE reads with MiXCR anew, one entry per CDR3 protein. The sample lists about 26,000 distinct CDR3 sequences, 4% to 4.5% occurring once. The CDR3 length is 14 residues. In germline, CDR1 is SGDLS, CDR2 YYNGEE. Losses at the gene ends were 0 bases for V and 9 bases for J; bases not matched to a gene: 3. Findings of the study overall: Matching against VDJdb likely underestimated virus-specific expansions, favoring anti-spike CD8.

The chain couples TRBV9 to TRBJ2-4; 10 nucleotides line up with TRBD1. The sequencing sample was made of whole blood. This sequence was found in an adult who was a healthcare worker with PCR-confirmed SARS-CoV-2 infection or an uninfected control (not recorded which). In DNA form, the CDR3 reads TGTGCCAGCAGCGTAGGACAGGGGGCGGGCATTCAGTACTTC. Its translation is CASSVGQGAGIQYF.